This T cell receptor beta chain was identified in a study of CD8 T cells in ankylosing spondylitis. Whole-study results and caveats: Previously reported in reactive arthritis synovial fluid and blood were some of the motif variants. Those disease-linked clones were CD8+; they were also relatively rare in peripheral blood.

Quantitative 5'-RACE with molecular barcodes produced the TCR beta libraries. TCRdb re-analysed the 5' RACE reads in MiXCR, keeping a single row per CDR3 protein. This sample has about 260,000 distinct CDR3 sequences, with roughly 20% found just once. The CDR3 has 14 residues. From germline, CDR1 is SGDLS and CDR2 YYNGEE. V lost 2 bases, J lost 7 bases, and 10 bases lay in between. Note on this clonotype: Its cognate antigen is unknown.

The chain recombines TRBV9 with TRBJ1-6; D remains unclear. Sequencing used blood, either unsorted or a sorted T cell fraction (not recorded which). The sequence was obtained from a male donor with ankylosing spondylitis or in good health (not recorded which). CDR3 residues: CASSVETSNSPLHF. The CDR3 DNA reads TGTGCCAGCAGCGTGGAGACCTCAAATTCACCCCTCCACTTT.